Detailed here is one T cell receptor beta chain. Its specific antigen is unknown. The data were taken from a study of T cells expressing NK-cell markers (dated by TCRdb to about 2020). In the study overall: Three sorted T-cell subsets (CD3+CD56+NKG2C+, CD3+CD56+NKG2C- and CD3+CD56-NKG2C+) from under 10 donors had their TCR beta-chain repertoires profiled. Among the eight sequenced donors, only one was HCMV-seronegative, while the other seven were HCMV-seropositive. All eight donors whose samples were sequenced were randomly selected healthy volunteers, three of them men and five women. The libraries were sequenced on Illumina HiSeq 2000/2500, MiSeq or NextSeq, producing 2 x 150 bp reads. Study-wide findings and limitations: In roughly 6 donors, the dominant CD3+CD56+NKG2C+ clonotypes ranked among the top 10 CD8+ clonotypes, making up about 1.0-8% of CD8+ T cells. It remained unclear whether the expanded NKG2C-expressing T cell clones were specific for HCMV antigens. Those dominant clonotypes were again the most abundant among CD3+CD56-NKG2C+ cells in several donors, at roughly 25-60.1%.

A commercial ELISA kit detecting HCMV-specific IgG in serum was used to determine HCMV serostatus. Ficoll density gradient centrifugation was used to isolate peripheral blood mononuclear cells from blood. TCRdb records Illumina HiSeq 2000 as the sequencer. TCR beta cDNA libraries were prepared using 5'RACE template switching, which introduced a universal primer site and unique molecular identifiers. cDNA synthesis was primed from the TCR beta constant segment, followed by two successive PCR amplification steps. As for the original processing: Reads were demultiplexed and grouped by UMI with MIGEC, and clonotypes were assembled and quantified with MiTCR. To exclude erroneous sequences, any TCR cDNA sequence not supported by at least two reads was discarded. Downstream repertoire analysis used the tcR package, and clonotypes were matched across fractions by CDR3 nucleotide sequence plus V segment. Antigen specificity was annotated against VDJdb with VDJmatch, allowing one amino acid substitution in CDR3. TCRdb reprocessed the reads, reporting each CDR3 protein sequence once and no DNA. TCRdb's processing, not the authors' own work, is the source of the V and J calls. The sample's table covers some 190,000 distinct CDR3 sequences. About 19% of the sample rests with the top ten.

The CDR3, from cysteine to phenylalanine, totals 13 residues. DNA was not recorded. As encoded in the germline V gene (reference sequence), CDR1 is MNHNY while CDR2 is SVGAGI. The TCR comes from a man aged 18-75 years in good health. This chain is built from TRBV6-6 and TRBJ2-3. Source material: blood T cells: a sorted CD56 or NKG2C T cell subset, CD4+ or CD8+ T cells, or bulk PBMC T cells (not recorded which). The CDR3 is CASSYDGTDTQYF.